This TCR beta chain was retrieved from a study of blood T cell repertoires in COVID-19. The overall study: COVID-19 samples, acute and convalescent, were from the United States, Italy and Spain.

Germline assignment: CDR1 LGHDT and CDR2 YNNKEL (reference sequence). Trimming cost V 1 base and J 1 base; bases outside gene matches: 0. The CDR3 is made up of 16 amino acids. Sequencing was performed with immunoSEQ multiplex PCR; in TCRdb, only in-frame clones are kept and a portion is missing. Altogether over 150,000 clones are present, around 94% being singletons, with the ten largest covering 0.6% to 0.9%. This TCR was sampled from a man younger than 40 with COVID-19, enrolled during active disease. This chain connects TRBV3-1 (or the pseudogene TRBV3-2) to TRBJ2-4; TRBD2 agrees at 11 bases. What was sequenced was peripheral blood. CDR3 in amino acids: CASSQASGGAKNIQYF. For the CDR3, the DNA is TGTGCCAGCAGCCAAGCTAGCGGGGGGGCCAAAAACATTCAGTACTTC.